These 14 T cell receptor beta chains were sequenced from one sample in a study of blood T cell repertoires in COVID-19. TCRdb's table, derived via immunoSEQ multiplex PCR, lists solely in-frame clones and lacks some. This table has 180,000 or so clones, approximately 86% appearing once. Material for sequencing was peripheral blood. The receptor source for this set is a woman of 80 years or more with acute or convalescent COVID-19.

The CDR3 sequence is CASSPTPGVSTDTQYF. DNA for the CDR3: TGTGCCAGCAGCCCCACCCCGGGAGTTAGCACAGATACGCAGTATTTT. The chain has TRBV7-9 and TRBJ2-3, with a possible D match to TRBD2 (6 bases). Trimming cost V 5 bases and J 0 bases, with 15 bases left between them. The CDR3 is made up of 16 amino acids. From germline, CDR1 is SEHNR and CDR2 FQNEAQ (reference sequence).

This chain connects TRBV3-1 (or the pseudogene TRBV3-2) to TRBJ2-1, with a tentative D call TRBD2 (5 bases). The CDR3 covers 15 residues. CDR1 is LGHDT and CDR2 is YNNKEL in the germline V gene (reference sequence). The V end was cut by 1 base, the J end by 9 bases, with 16 bases between. Written as DNA, the CDR3 is TGTGCCAGCAGCCAAGGTGGGATAGCGTTCAGTGAGCAGTTCTTC. Translating gives CASSQGGIAFSEQFF.

The CDR3 loop reads CASSITRFNEKLFF. The CDR3 DNA follows: TGTGCCAGTAGTATCACGCGGTTTAATGAAAAACTGTTTTTT. The chain links TRBV19 to TRBJ1-4; no definite D call. The germline CDR1 and CDR2 sequences are LNHDA and SQIVND (reference sequence). Trimming removed 3 bases at V and 4 bases at J, with 9 bases between. The CDR3 totals 14 residues.

V gene TRBV28 combines with J gene TRBJ1-2; 11 bases are a match to TRBD1. Germline CDR1 and CDR2: MDHEN and SYDVKM. The J segment lost 8 bases and the V segment lost 10 bases, leaving 15 bases of the junction unmatched. This CDR3 region has 15 residues. CDR3 residues: CAIYMPGQGASGYTF. For the CDR3, the DNA is TGTGCCATCTATATGCCCGGACAGGGGGCATCAGGCTACACCTTC.

This clone was counted once. The V and J genes are TRBV5-1 and TRBJ2-7; 8 positions match TRBD1. The germline V gene encodes CDR1 SGHRS and CDR2 YFSETQ. The CDR3 totals 15 residues. V lost 1 base, J lost 2 bases, and 5 bases stayed unmatched. The chain's CDR3 is CASSLPGQGTYEQYF. Here the CDR3 DNA reads TGCGCCAGCAGCTTGCCCGGACAGGGCACCTACGAGCAGTACTTC.

V is TRBV5-1 and J is TRBJ1-2, with TRBD1 as a possible D gene (5 bases). CDR1 and CDR2 from the germline V gene are SGHRS and YFSETQ. The CDR3 covers 12 residues. Deletions cut 4 bases from V and 5 bases from J, with 9 bases between. CDR3 in DNA: TGCGCCAGCAGCCCGGACAAATATGGCTACACCTTC. Translation gives CASSPDKYGYTF.

This clone showed up just once. The chain couples TRBV4-2 to TRBJ1-5, with 8 bases matching TRBD1. Germline V gene lookup returns CDR1 LGHNA and CDR2 YNFKEQ. CDR3 size: 15 residues. Trimming took 4 bases from V and 0 from J; bases not matched to a gene: 2. CDR3 bases: TGTGCCAGCAGCCCGACAGGGGATAGCAATCAGCCCCAGCATTTT. This translates into CASSPTGDSNQPQHF.

The chain carries TRBV12-1 and TRBJ2-7; the listed D gene, TRBD2, was not tested against the DNA. TRBV12-1 is designated a pseudogene. This CDR3 region has 16 residues. CDR3 nucleotide sequence: TGTGCCAGCAGCCCTGAAACTAGCGGGAGGGCTAGGGAGCAGTACTTC. Protein: CASSPETSGRAREQYF.

The chain has TRBV9 and TRBJ2-3; TRBD2 matches at 13 bases. The junction had 4 bases not matched to a gene; V was cut back by 2 bases and J by 4 bases. This CDR3 spans 16 amino acids. Looked up from germline, CDR1 is SGDLS and CDR2 is YYNGEE. The CDR3 protein is CASSVGLAGASDTQYF. The DNA for the CDR3 is TGTGCCAGCAGCGTCGGACTAGCGGGGGCATCAGATACGCAGTATTTT.

As concerns this clone: Other DNA sequences from this sample encode an identical CDR3 as well. V is TRBV30 and J is TRBJ2-5; TRBD1 agrees at 11 bases. The V and J ends lost 5 bases and 5 bases, in that order; junction bases with no gene match: 4. CDR1 GTSNPN and CDR2 SVGIG come from the germline V gene (reference sequence). The length of the CDR3 is 13 residues. The CDR3 DNA reads as TGTGCCTGGGGACAGGGGGCTGGGGAGACCCAGTACTTC. This gives the protein CAWGQGAGETQYF.

CDR3 sequence reads: CASRRTSYNEQFF. The CDR3 bases are TGTGCCAGCAGGCGGACTTCCTACAATGAGCAGTTCTTC. The chain links TRBV12-3 or TRBV12-4 to TRBJ2-1, with TRBD2 as a possible D gene (5 bases). V lost 6 bases and J lost 1, with 7 bases in between. The CDR3 totals 13 residues.

The gene calls are TRBV27 and TRBJ2-5; D may be TRBD2 (6 bases). The ends were cut back, 4 bases at V and 9 bases at J, with 15 bases in the middle. Looked up from germline, CDR1 is MNHEY and CDR2 is SMNVEV (reference sequence). The CDR3 spans 13 residues. Here the CDR3 DNA reads TGTGCCAGCAGTTCAAGGCGGGACCTCCCCCAGTACTTC. Translating it yields CASSSRRDLPQYF.

This rearrangement joins TRBV3-1 (or the pseudogene TRBV3-2) to TRBJ1-5; unclear D gene. Germline V gene data show CDR1 as LGHDT and CDR2 as YNNKEL (reference sequence). The V gene lost 3 bases and the J gene lost 0 bases, with 9 bases spanning the gap. The CDR3 sequence is 15 residues long. CDR3 protein: CASSHASGSNQPQHF. CDR3 coding DNA: TGTGCCAGCAGCCATGCTAGTGGTAGCAATCAGCCCCAGCATTTT.

The chain is built from TRBV11-2 and TRBJ2-3; 9 bases line up with TRBD2. This CDR3 comprises 15 residues. CDR1 is SGHAT, CDR2 FQNNGV, per germline. V lost 6 bases to trimming and J lost 2 bases; unmatched junction nucleotides: 6. In DNA, the CDR3 is TGTGCCAGCAGTTATTTAGCGGGGGACACAGATACGCAGTATTTT. It codes for CASSYLAGDTDTQYF.